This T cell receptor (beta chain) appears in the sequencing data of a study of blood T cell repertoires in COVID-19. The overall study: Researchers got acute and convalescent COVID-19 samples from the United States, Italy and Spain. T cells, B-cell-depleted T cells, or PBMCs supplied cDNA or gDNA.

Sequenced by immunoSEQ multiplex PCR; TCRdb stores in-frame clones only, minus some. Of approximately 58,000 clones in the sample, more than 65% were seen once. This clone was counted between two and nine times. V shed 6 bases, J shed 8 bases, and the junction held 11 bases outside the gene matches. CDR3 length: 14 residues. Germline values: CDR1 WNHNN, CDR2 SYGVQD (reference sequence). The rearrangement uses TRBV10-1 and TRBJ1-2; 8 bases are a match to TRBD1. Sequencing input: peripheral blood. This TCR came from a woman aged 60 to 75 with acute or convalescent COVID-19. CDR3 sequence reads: CASSPSGQGYGYTF. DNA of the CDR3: TGCGCCAGCAGCCCTAGCGGACAGGGCTACGGCTACACCTTC.